This T cell receptor (beta chain) appears in the sequencing data of a study of metastatic and nonmetastatic thyroid tumors. Study at large: Repertoire comparisons spanned blood and tumor or nodule tissue from malignant and benign thyroid patients. Broader study findings: Patients with malignant thyroid tumors reportedly had significantly higher TCR beta diversity than those with benign nodules, in blood and tumor.

Until they underwent thyroid surgery, no patient had received any treatment. About this clone itself: Its antigen is not identified.

Per the study methods: It was from CDR3 differences across clinicopathological groups that a distant-metastasis classifier for papillary thyroid cancer was built. With MiXCR, TCRdb called clones anew from the PCR reads. TCRdb, rather than the study authors, made the V and J calls. The sample gives 30,000 to 40,000 clones, 35% to 45% of which show up once; roughly 23% is in the top ten. Trimming took 2 bases from V and 2 from J, leaving 21 bases between them. Germline V gives CDR1 SGHVS, CDR2 FQNEAQ. The CDR3 has 18 residues. Sequences were obtained from tumor tissue. The TCR was taken from a female donor with papillary thyroid cancer or a benign thyroid nodule (not recorded which). Some clones in this sample may be carry-over from other donors' samples. This chain uses TRBV7-8 with TRBJ1-2, with TRBD1 as a possible D gene (5 bases). In nucleotides, the CDR3 is TGTGCCAGCAGCTTATCCGGAGACAGTCAAGGATTGAACTATGGCTACACCTTC. This translates into CASSLSGDSQGLNYGYTF.